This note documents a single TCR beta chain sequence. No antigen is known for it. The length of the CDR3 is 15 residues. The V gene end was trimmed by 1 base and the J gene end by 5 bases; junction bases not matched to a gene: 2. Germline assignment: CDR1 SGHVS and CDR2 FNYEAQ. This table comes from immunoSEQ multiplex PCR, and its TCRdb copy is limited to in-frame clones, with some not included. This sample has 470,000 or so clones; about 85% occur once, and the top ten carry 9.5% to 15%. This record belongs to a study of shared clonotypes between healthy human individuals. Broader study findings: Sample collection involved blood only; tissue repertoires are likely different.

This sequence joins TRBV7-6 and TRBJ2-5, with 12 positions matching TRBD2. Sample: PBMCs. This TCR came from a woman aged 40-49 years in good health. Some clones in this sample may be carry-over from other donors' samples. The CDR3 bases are TGTGCCAGCAGCTTAGGCGGACTAGCGGGGGAGACCCAGTACTTC. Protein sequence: CASSLGGLAGETQYF.